A selection of T cell receptor beta chains follows, all from one sample in a study of T-cell memory formation after mild COVID-19. TCRdb passed the 5' RACE reads through MiXCR, listing each CDR3 protein once. The sample lists about 560,000 distinct CDR3 sequences; about 18% were seen once. The specimen sequenced was PBMCs or a T cell subset sorted from them (not recorded which). The receptors shown here come from an adult woman who had mild COVID-19 (a few samples of this study predate the infection). Cell type and time point are not known. The CDR3 runs from the conserved cysteine through the conserved F or W. The order of the fields is clone size, D gene, J gene, V gene, CDR3 protein, CDR3 DNA. The D gene is left open where the match is weak. Clone size, where shown, is once, few, many, or a class for clones that have expanded.

few TRBD1 TRBJ1-5 TRBV4-1 CASSQDPGQGYQPQHF TGCGCCAGCAGCCAAGATCCGGGACAGGGCTATCAGCCCCAGCATTTT
few - TRBJ2-1 TRBV11-2 CASSLGRVVEQFF TGTGCCAGCAGCTTAGGCAGAGTGGTTGAGCAGTTCTTC
- - TRBJ1-2 TRBV27 CASSSPGSANYGYTF TGTGCCAGCAGTTCTCCCGGGTCGGCTAACTATGGCTACACCTTC
few - TRBJ1-1 TRBV10-3 CAISAAAAVQGNTEAFF TGTGCCATCAGTGCCGCCGCAGCCGTACAGGGGAACACTGAAGCTTTCTTT
- - TRBJ2-3 TRBV20-1 CSARKADVTDTQYF TGCAGTGCTAGGAAGGCCGACGTGACAGATACGCAGTATTTT
once TRBD2 TRBJ2-1 TRBV20-1 CSARALAVYNEQFF TGCAGTGCTAGAGCACTAGCGGTGTACAATGAGCAGTTCTTC
few - TRBJ1-1 TRBV7-9 CASSLAAGSTEAFF TGTGCCAGCAGCTTAGCGGCGGGGAGCACTGAAGCTTTCTTT
few - TRBJ1-1 TRBV12-3/TRBV12-4 CASSLGVRQRGAEAFF TGTGCCAGCAGTTTAGGAGTGAGACAGAGGGGCGCTGAAGCTTTCTTT
- - TRBJ2-7 TRBV6-8 CASTVRGSSYEQYF TGTGCCAGCACGGTAAGGGGGAGCTCCTACGAGCAGTACTTC
few TRBD1 TRBJ2-3 TRBV7-3 CASSQGQSTDTQYF TGTGCCAGCAGCCAGGGACAGAGTACAGATACGCAGTATTTT
- TRBD2 TRBJ2-2 TRBV24-1 CATSDLQGFETSGRRTGELFF TGTGCCACCAGTGATTTGCAGGGTTTTGAGACTAGCGGGAGACGGACCGGGGAGCTGTTTTTT
few - TRBJ2-1 TRBV2 CASSDYAPRYNEQFF TGTGCCAGCAGTGACTACGCGCCCCGATACAATGAGCAGTTCTTC
few - TRBJ1-1 TRBV2 CASGGSYFNTEAFF TGTGCCAGCGGGGGGTCATACTTCAACACTGAAGCTTTCTTT
- - TRBJ2-7 TRBV29-1 CSVASLNEQYF TGCAGCGTTGCTAGCTTGAACGAGCAGTACTTC
- - TRBJ2-7 TRBV20-1 CSARGAGHMAYEQYF TGCAGTGCTAGAGGAGCGGGACATATGGCCTACGAGCAGTACTTC
- TRBD2 TRBJ2-5 TRBV4-1 CASSPRAGEGQETQYF TGCGCCAGCAGCCCCAGAGCGGGAGAGGGGCAAGAGACCCAGTACTTC
- - TRBJ2-7 TRBV30 CAWSRETYEQYF TGTGCCTGGAGCCGGGAAACCTACGAGCAGTACTTC
- - TRBJ1-2 TRBV7-2 CASSFAQNSNYGYTF TGTGCCAGCAGCTTCGCTCAGAATAGCAACTATGGCTACACCTTC
- - TRBJ1-2 TRBV7-9 CASSWADVGYTF TGTGCCAGCAGCTGGGCGGACGTTGGCTACACCTTC
few - TRBJ2-7 TRBV2 CASSERGDKQSYEQYF TGTGCCAGCAGTGAGAGGGGAGACAAGCAATCCTACGAGCAGTACTTC
many TRBD1 TRBJ1-2 TRBV5-1 CASSLEAQGALYGYTF TGCGCCAGCAGCTTGGAGGCACAGGGGGCTCTCTATGGCTACACCTTC
many TRBD2 TRBJ2-7 TRBV6-5 CASTRLARPPSSYEQYF TGTGCCAGCACTCGACTAGCCCGGCCCCCAAGCTCCTACGAGCAGTACTTC
- TRBD2 TRBJ2-5 TRBV10-3 CAISSSGGARETQYF TGTGCCATCAGCTCTAGCGGGGGGGCCAGGGAGACCCAGTACTTC
- TRBD1 TRBJ2-5 TRBV12-3/TRBV12-4 CASMGDREYATQYF TGTGCCAGCATGGGAGACAGGGAGTACGCGACCCAGTACTTC
- - TRBJ1-5 TRBV6-2/TRBV6-3 CASSYRGVLAGNQPQHF TGTGCCAGCAGTTACCGAGGGGTGCTTGCGGGCAATCAGCCCCAGCATTTT
- - TRBJ1-2 TRBV20-1 CSASRGVGHGYTF TGCAGTGCGTCCCGGGGGGTGGGGCATGGCTACACCTTC
- - TRBJ2-7 TRBV7-8 CASEERDTYEQYF TGTGCCAGCGAGGAGCGAGATACCTACGAGCAGTACTTC
few TRBD1 TRBJ1-5 TRBV19 CASSIDRGDNQPQHF TGTGCCAGTAGTATCGACAGGGGGGACAATCAGCCCCAGCATTTT
- - TRBJ2-5 TRBV5-5 CASSLDGRGIGETQYF TGTGCCAGCAGCTTGGATGGCAGGGGTATCGGTGAGACCCAGTACTTC
few - TRBJ2-1 TRBV27 CASSLDFVYNEQFF TGTGCCAGCAGTCTGGACTTCGTCTACAATGAGCAGTTCTTC
- - TRBJ1-1 TRBV7-8 CASSLAGGWDTEAFF TGTGCCAGCAGCTTAGCGGGGGGCTGGGACACTGAAGCTTTCTTT
- - TRBJ2-1 TRBV18 CASSPEARTHNEQFF TGTGCCAGCTCACCGGAAGCGCGTACACACAATGAGCAGTTCTTC
many - TRBJ1-2 TRBV5-4 CASSDISVQGGYTF TGTGCCAGCAGCGACATATCAGTTCAGGGTGGCTACACCTTC
- - TRBJ2-7 TRBV5-6 CASSSVTTGTSMRHEQYF TGTGCCAGCAGCTCTGTTACCACTGGGACTTCTATGCGGCACGAGCAGTACTTC
few TRBD1 TRBJ2-3 TRBV24-1 CATSAGQNTDTQYF TGTGCCACCAGTGCGGGACAGAACACAGATACGCAGTATTTT
- TRBD1 TRBJ1-1 TRBV6-5 CASRGQGYGAEAFF TGTGCCAGTAGGGGACAGGGGTATGGAGCTGAAGCTTTCTTT
many TRBD1 TRBJ2-7 TRBV7-9 CASSFRGQGLYEQYF TGTGCCAGCAGCTTTCGTGGACAGGGTCTCTACGAGCAGTACTTC
- - TRBJ1-1 TRBV7-9 CASSHRICTEAFF TGTGCCAGCAGCCACCGGATATGCACTGAAGCTTTCTTT
few - TRBJ1-5 TRBV6-2/TRBV6-3 CASSPTVYSNQPQHF TGTGCCAGCAGCCCGACCGTTTATAGCAATCAGCCCCAGCATTTT
- - TRBJ2-7 TRBV6-6 CASSYSEGSPYEQYF TGTGCCAGCAGTTACTCGGAGGGGAGCCCCTACGAGCAGTACTTC
- TRBD2 TRBJ2-3 TRBV4-1 CASRELAGVQDTQYF TGCGCCAGCAGGGAGCTAGCGGGAGTTCAAGATACGCAGTATTTT
- TRBD2 TRBJ2-1 TRBV24-1 CATSDFGLAGGQQFF TGTGCCACCAGTGATTTCGGACTAGCGGGGGGGCAGCAGTTCTTC
few - TRBJ2-2 TRBV7-6 CASSPAGARAGELFF TGTGCCAGCAGCCCTGCGGGGGCCCGGGCCGGGGAGCTGTTTTTT
- - TRBJ2-1 TRBV12-3/TRBV12-4 CASRSSTSYNEQFF TGTGCCAGCAGATCCTCGACTAGCTACAATGAGCAGTTCTTC
few - TRBJ2-1 TRBV11-3 CASSLAPSGRMNEQFF TGTGCCAGCAGCTTAGCTCCGTCCGGGAGAATGAATGAGCAGTTCTTC
- - TRBJ2-1 TRBV19 CASSKARGRNNEQFF TGTGCCAGTAGTAAAGCCCGGGGGCGAAACAATGAGCAGTTCTTC
- - TRBJ2-7 TRBV29-1 CSVALMGPNEQYF TGCAGCGTTGCGTTAATGGGACCGAACGAGCAGTACTTC
few - TRBJ2-3 TRBV12-3/TRBV12-4 CASGGLDTQYF TGTGCCAGCGGTGGCCTGGATACGCAGTATTTT
- - TRBJ2-5 TRBV20-1 CSARIPGRRGTQYF TGCAGTGCTAGAATTCCCGGGCGCCGGGGGACCCAGTACTTC
- TRBD1 TRBJ2-2 TRBV5-1 CASSETGVQAGELFF TGCGCCAGCAGCGAGACAGGGGTACAGGCCGGGGAGCTGTTTTTT